Below, one TCR beta chain is given with its context. As yet, its antigen is unknown. The CDR3 runs 11 residues. V gave up 2 bases and J gave up 7 bases, with 5 bases separating them. CDR1 is ENHRY, CDR2 SYGVKD, per germline. These data come from a study of regulatory T cells in long-lasting Graves disease. Specified time point: persistent/refractory GD, antithyroid drugs over 5 years with positive TRAb. Making the TCR library involved RNA that had been extracted from PBMCs. Study-wide results and caveats: Persistent disease was associated with favored TRBV28 usage and with favored use of TRBJ1-2 and TRBJ2-5. Peripheral blood, not thyroid tissue, was the sole material studied.

Arm-PCR with iRepertoire HTBI primers amplified the CDR3 regions for these TCR beta libraries. TCRdb called the multiplex PCR reads again in MiXCR, with one record for every CDR3 protein. The table lists about 660,000 distinct CDR3 sequences, around 32% of them singletons. The TCR was taken from a female donor with Graves disease. The chain uses TRBV10-3 and TRBJ1-2, with D possibly matching TRBD1 (5 bases). Sequencing was performed on peripheral blood mononuclear cells (PBMCs), taken when the disease was refractory, from a patient treated with antithyroid drugs. The CDR3 DNA is TGTGCCATCAGTGAGCAGGGTGGCTACACCTTC. It specifies CAISEQGGYTF.